The entry below describes one TCR beta chain. Its antigen is not known. The data were obtained in a study of response to subunit inactivated influenza vaccine. Study conclusions and caveats: A suggestion made by the authors is that each seasonal influenza vaccination recruits few new T cells.

A single record per CDR3 protein comes from TCRdb applying MiXCR to the RT-PCR reads. The sample lists under 200,000 distinct CDR3 sequences; roughly 10% were seen once. V lost 8 bases, J lost 3 bases, and 16 bases lay in between. The germline V gene has CDR1 ENHRY and CDR2 SYGVKD. The CDR3 has 15 amino acids. The specimen comprised non-naive T cells sorted from PBMCs, sampled 45 days after vaccination. This TCR was sampled from a man aged 45-65 years who received an inactivated influenza vaccine. The V and J genes are TRBV10-3 and TRBJ2-2; perhaps D is TRBD1 or TRBD2 (5 bases each). The CDR3 DNA reads TGTGCCATCGGGGGTGCCAGGAAAGACACCGGGGAGCTGTTTTTT. It encodes CAIGGARKDTGELFF.